This entry features one TCR beta chain sequence. Its specific antigen is unknown. No much larger clone exists at a distance of one base, and base qualities are not known. This specimen belongs to a study of control samples from healthy donors and cancer patients (dated by TCRdb to between 2020 and 2021). Taken from cysteine to phenylalanine, the CDR3 has 13 residues. Left in the record is the CDR3 DNA by itself, 39 bases read in frame from the first base. The germline V gene (reference sequence) supplies CDR1 SGHNT and CDR2 YYREEE. V lost 5 bases and J lost 5 bases, and the count of bases not matched to a germline gene is 4. The library was produced with the immunoSEQ multiplex PCR assay. The table comes from immuneACCESS by way of TCRdb, which keeps in-frame sequences with V and J called. Part of the clones is missing from these tables; in studies checked, under half for an unresolved V gene and the rest for unknown reasons. This sample comprises about 110,000 clones, around 89% of them detected only once. The ten top clones hold approximately 15% of the sample.

The TCR comes from a woman in her 50s in good health. Input material: blood. Here the chain combines TRBV5-4 and TRBJ2-1, and TRBD2 aligns with 7 junction nucleotides. The DNA sequence is given as TGTGCCAGCAGTCTAGCGGCTGACAATGAGCAGTTCTTC. The encoded protein is CASSLAADNEQFF.